The 28 T cell receptor beta chains below were found in one sample sequenced in a study of beta chain features in type 1 diabetes. Expressed TCRB transcripts were sequenced after all isolated RNA was converted to cDNA. TCRdb's table, derived via immunoSEQ multiplex PCR, lists solely in-frame clones and lacks some. The repertoire holds some 150,000 clones, around 10% seen once, with roughly 1.9% in the top ten. Material for sequencing was central memory CD4+ T cells from blood. Receptor source: a man between 18 and 29 years old in good health.

The chain joins TRBV27 to TRBJ2-6; D gene uncertain. Looked up from germline, CDR1 is MNHEY and CDR2 is SMNVEV (reference sequence). The CDR3 length is 13 residues. V shed 2 bases and J shed 2 bases, with 1 base lying between them. In DNA form, the CDR3 reads TGTGCCAGCAGTTTAACTGGGGCCAACGTCCTGACTTTC. As protein: CASSLTGANVLTF.

The sample holds a few counts of this clone. V usage is TRBV10-3 and J usage is TRBJ2-5; D perhaps matches TRBD2 (5 bases). Trimming left V 11 bases short and J 3 bases short, with 13 bases between. The CDR3 is 12 amino acids. Germline CDR1 reads ENHRY; CDR2 reads SYGVKD. The CDR3 spells CASGGQKETQYF. CDR3 DNA: TGTGCCTCTGGCGGGCAGAAAGAGACCCAGTACTTC.

This clone appeared a few times. This chain links TRBV13 with TRBJ1-2; 7 bases line up with TRBD1. Germline CDR1 reads PRHDT; CDR2 reads FYEKMQ (reference sequence). Trimming removed 6 bases from V and 6 bases from J; junction bases left unmatched: 10. The CDR3 is made up of 14 amino acids. CDR3 DNA: TGTGCCAGCAGATTGACAGGGATAGACCATGGCTACACCTTC. It translates to CASRLTGIDHGYTF. Full variable domain (missing parts from reference TRBV13 and TRBJ1-2): AAGVIQSPRHLIKEKRETATLKCYPIPRHDTVYWYQQGPGQDPQFLISFYEKMQSDKGSIPDRFSAQQFSDYHSELNMSSLELGDSALYFCASRLTGIDHGYTFGSGTRLTVV.

This rearrangement joins TRBV18 to TRBJ2-7, with 8 bases fitting TRBD2. The CDR3 sequence is 12 residues long. In germline, CDR1 is KGHSH, CDR2 LQKENI. The V segment lost 3 bases and the J segment 9 bases; nucleotides outside the gene matches: 4. The CDR3 bases are TGTGCCAGCTCACCTAGCGGGATAGGGCAGTACTTC. This translates into CASSPSGIGQYF.

The V and J genes are TRBV4-1 and TRBJ2-3; 14 bases are shared with TRBD2. Germline V gene sequence: CDR1 MGHRA, CDR2 YSYEKL. The CDR3 has 18 amino acids. The V gene end was trimmed by 4 bases and the J gene end by 2 bases; junction bases not matched to a gene: 8. The CDR3 sequence is CASSPGLAGGRDTDTQYF. The CDR3, as DNA: TGCGCCAGCAGCCCCGGACTAGCGGGAGGACGAGACACAGATACGCAGTATTTT.

This clone was detected only a few times. Additional DNA sequences in this sample encode the identical CDR3. This sequence joins TRBV18 and TRBJ2-3, with 10 bases lining up with TRBD1. The CDR3 runs 15 residues. Germline CDR1 and CDR2: KGHSH and LQKENI. J was trimmed by 4 bases and V by 3 bases; bases with no gene match: 4. CDR3 nucleotide sequence: TGTGCCAGCTCACCTCCGGGACAGGGGTCAGATACGCAGTATTTT. Protein sequence: CASSPPGQGSDTQYF.

A few counts support this clone. The chain employs TRBV7-9 and TRBJ2-5, with D maybe TRBD2 (7 bases). Germline V lookup: CDR1 SEHNR, CDR2 FQNEAQ (reference sequence). V was cut by 1 base and J by 3 bases, with 12 bases left in between. The CDR3 extends over 15 amino acids. As DNA, the CDR3 is TGTGCCAGCAGCTTAGGGGCGGGGGCCGAAGAGACCCAGTACTTC. Amino acid sequence: CASSLGAGAEETQYF.

The chain employs TRBV5-1 and TRBJ2-3; TRBD1 is a possible D gene (5 bases). Trimming cost V 7 bases and J 4 bases, with 13 bases left between them. Germline V gene lookup returns CDR1 SGHRS and CDR2 YFSETQ. The CDR3 length is 13 residues. As DNA, the CDR3 is TGCGCCAGCCGGGCAGGGTCGGCAGATACGCAGTATTTT. This gives the protein CASRAGSADTQYF.

This rearrangement joins TRBV5-4 to TRBJ2-5; possibly TRBD1 or TRBD2 for D (5 bases each). Matching the DNA end better, TRBJ2-7 makes the J call doubtful. Germline CDR1 is SGHNT and CDR2 is YYREEE (reference sequence). This CDR3 is 13 amino acids long. This CDR3 is CASSSGTGYEQYF. Written as DNA, the CDR3 is TGTGCCAGCAGCTCCGGGACGGGCTACGAGCAGTACTTC.

This clone came up a few times. The chain recombines TRBV6-1 with TRBJ1-3; 7 nucleotides agree with TRBD1. This CDR3 region has 17 residues. Germline V CDR1 and CDR2: MNHNS, SASEGT. J lost 0 bases, V lost 2 bases, and 7 bases had no gene match. The DNA for the CDR3 is TGTGCCAGCAGTGAATCCGGGACAGACCTCTCTGGAAACACCATATATTTT. Translation: CASSESGTDLSGNTIYF.

This clone was counted between two and nine times. The chain links TRBV14 to TRBJ2-3, with D tentatively TRBD1 (6 bases). Trimming took off 7 bases at V and 6 bases at J, with 14 bases between the two ends. This CDR3 contains 13 residues. The germline CDR1 and CDR2 sequences are SGHDN and FVKESK. The CDR3 bases are TGTGCCAGCAATGAACAGGGTGTGGATACGCAGTATTTT. This translates into CASNEQGVDTQYF.

This clone was seen only a few times. The chain joins TRBV10-3 to TRBJ2-7; maybe TRBD2 (5 bases). The CDR3 totals 12 residues. Germline CDR1 reads ENHRY; CDR2 reads SYGVKD. V lost 2 bases and J lost 3, with 5 bases in between. The CDR3 region is CAISETSYEQYF. The DNA for the CDR3 is TGTGCCATCAGTGAGACTAGCTACGAGCAGTACTTC.

This clone was counted only a few times. The V and J genes are TRBV6-5 and TRBJ2-3; 9 nucleotides line up with TRBD1. V shed 7 bases and J 6 bases; nucleotides not matched to a gene: 8. Germline values: CDR1 MNHEY, CDR2 SVGAGI. The CDR3 has 14 residues. Here the CDR3 DNA reads TGTGCCAGCACCCGGACAGGGGAGGTTGATACGCAGTATTTT. Protein sequence: CASTRTGEVDTQYF.

The rearrangement uses TRBV15 and TRBJ2-7, with a weak D call TRBD2 (6 bases). Germline-derived CDR1 and CDR2 are LNHNV and YYDKDF (reference sequence). The CDR3 totals 13 residues. Deletions cut 0 bases from V and 4 bases from J, with 7 bases between. CDR3 DNA: TGTGCCACCAGCAGAGATGGGACTTACGAGCAGTACTTC. Translated: CATSRDGTYEQYF.

This clone was seen ten or more times. The V and J genes are TRBV19 and TRBJ2-1; possible D gene TRBD2, 6 bases. Trimming took 4 bases from V and 9 from J, leaving 10 bases between them. In germline, CDR1 is LNHDA, CDR2 SQIVND (reference sequence). This CDR3 is 12 amino acids long. CDR3 residues: CASSKTGAEQFF. DNA of the CDR3: TGTGCCAGTAGTAAAACGGGAGCTGAGCAGTTCTTC.

The V gene is TRBV28, the J gene TRBJ1-1, with a tentative D call TRBD1 (5 bases). The CDR3 totals 16 residues. CDR1 is MDHEN and CDR2 is SYDVKM in the germline V gene. Trimming cost V 5 bases and J 0 bases, with 16 bases left between them. Here the CDR3 DNA reads TGTGCCAGCAGTCTCTCCGGGGGGAGTATGAACACTGAAGCTTTCTTT. Amino acids: CASSLSGGSMNTEAFF.

V and J are TRBV13 and TRBJ1-1; a weak D match, TRBD1 (6 bases). Trimming stripped 5 bases from V and 1 base from J, with 17 bases between. CDR3 length: 16 residues. Looked up from germline, CDR1 is PRHDT and CDR2 is FYEKMQ (reference sequence). The CDR3 DNA sequence: TGTGCCAGCAGCCTTAGGCCGGGGGCCGAGAACACTGAAGCTTTCTTT. Translating it yields CASSLRPGAENTEAFF.

The rearrangement uses TRBV21-1 and TRBJ2-5; the tabulated D call, TRBD1, remains unverified against the DNA. TRBV21-1 is assigned pseudogene status. CDR3 length equals 18 residues. Here the CDR3 DNA reads TGTGCCAGCAGCATGAGGACAGGCCCGGGCTATAGACAAGAGACCCAGTACTTC. It is translated as CASSMRTGPGYRQETQYF.

The chain is built from TRBV21-1 and TRBJ2-7. TRBV21-1 is listed as a pseudogene. The CDR3 contains 17 residues. CDR3 sequence: CASGTGTFSLVSYEQYF. CDR3 coding DNA: TGTGCCAGCGGGACCGGGACCTTTTCATTGGTATCCTACGAGCAGTACTTC.

This clone has only a few counts. The chain uses TRBV10-3 and TRBJ2-2; D is ambiguous. Trimming pared 6 bases from V and 3 bases from J, leaving 14 bases between. The germline V gene has CDR1 ENHRY and CDR2 SYGVKD. The CDR3 has 15 amino acids. In DNA, the CDR3 is TGTGCCATCAGGCCCGCAGACATAGACACCGGGGAGCTGTTTTTT. Translating it yields CAIRPADIDTGELFF.

V usage is TRBV7-3 and J usage is TRBJ1-1; D is unclear. Germline-derived CDR1 and CDR2 are SGHTA and FQGTGA. Trimming shortened V by 3 bases and J by 11 bases, and 16 bases separated the two germline ends. This CDR3 has 13 amino acids. In DNA form, the CDR3 reads TGTGCCAGCAGCTTTGGTATAGGAGAAACGGCTTTCTTT. Residues: CASSFGIGETAFF.

This clone has more than one count but fewer than ten. The V gene is TRBV7-2, the J gene TRBJ2-5; D not resolved. CDR1 and CDR2 from the germline V gene are SGHTA and FQGNSA. V lost 1 base and J 9 bases, leaving 6 bases between the germline ends. The CDR3 spans 11 residues. The CDR3: CASSLDQAQYF. CDR3 coding DNA: TGTGCCAGCAGCTTAGACCAGGCCCAGTACTTC.

This clone was counted only a few times. The chain combines TRBV5-6 with TRBJ1-2; D not certain. Deletions cut 0 bases from V and 0 bases from J, with 12 bases between. The CDR3 runs 16 residues. From germline, CDR1 is SGHDT and CDR2 YYEEEE. CDR3 sequence reads: CASSLGAGRTNYGYTF. The CDR3 region has the DNA TGTGCCAGCAGCTTGGGCGCAGGCAGGACTAACTATGGCTACACCTTC.

The rearrangement uses TRBV6-5 and TRBJ2-5; D may match TRBD1 or TRBD2 (5 bases each). CDR3 length equals 13 residues. From germline, CDR1 is MNHEY and CDR2 SVGAGI. Trimming took off 0 bases at V and 10 bases at J, with 12 bases between the two ends. CDR3 sequence (DNA): TGTGCCAGCAGTTACTCTTCTGGGGGTCTCCAGTACTTC. It encodes CASSYSSGGLQYF.

This rearrangement joins TRBV7-2 to TRBJ2-3; TRBD2 agrees at 14 bases. Trimming took 5 bases from V and 4 from J; bases not matched to a gene: 5. The CDR3 contains 16 residues. Germline V gives CDR1 SGHTA, CDR2 FQGNSA. The chain's CDR3 is CASSTGLAGGADTQYF. CDR3 bases: TGTGCCAGCAGCACAGGACTAGCGGGGGGTGCAGATACGCAGTATTTT.

This clone turned up a few times. The gene calls are TRBV7-9 and TRBJ2-7; D is perhaps TRBD1 (5 bases). The CDR3 contains 15 residues. The germline CDR1 and CDR2 sequences are SEHNR and FQNEAQ (reference sequence). V lost 2 bases and J 0 bases, leaving 11 bases between the germline ends. Written as DNA, the CDR3 is TGTGCCAGCAGCTTACAGGGTATGAGCTCCTACGAGCAGTACTTC. This encodes CASSLQGMSSYEQYF. Full variable domain (outside the CDR3, taken from reference TRBV7-9 and TRBJ2-7): DTGVSQNPRHKITKRGQNVTFRCDPISEHNRLYWYRQTLGQGPEFLTYFQNEAQLEKSRLLSDRFSAERPKGSFSTLEIQRTEQGDSAMYLCASSLQGMSSYEQYFGPGTRLTVT.

In DNA form, the CDR3 reads TGTGCCAGCAGCGTAGATCCGGGTAACTATGGCTACACCTTC. Translated, it gives CASSVDPGNYGYTF. The genes are TRBV9 and TRBJ1-2, with D unclear. V was clipped by 0 bases and J by 1 base, with 7 bases between them. This CDR3 contains 14 residues. The germline V gene encodes CDR1 SGDLS and CDR2 YYNGEE.

This clone showed up just a few times. This chain connects TRBV25-1 to TRBJ2-5; 7 nucleotides align to TRBD2. Looked up from germline, CDR1 is MGHDK and CDR2 is SYGVNS. CDR3 length equals 14 residues. The V segment lost 5 bases and the J segment 2 bases; nucleotides outside the gene matches: 5. CDR3 DNA: TGTGCCAGCAGTCAACCGGGGGGACAAGAGACCCAGTACTTC. It encodes CASSQPGGQETQYF.